This T cell receptor (beta chain) came from a study of cytotoxic CD8 clonotypes in ibrutinib-treated CLL. Study results and caveats: Elevated clonality accompanied ibrutinib response, with a return toward baseline values at progression. With treatment, public clonotypes, which were uncommon, either contracted or remained stable. Clonality measured at baseline exceeded age-matched healthy donors, tracking circulating CD8+ T-cell counts.

This table comes from immunoSEQ multiplex PCR, and its TCRdb copy is limited to in-frame clones, with some not included. The profile covers 45,000 to 65,000 clones, with over 65% appearing a single time and around 21% taken by the ten largest. For this clone: What it binds is not known.

Per the germline V gene, CDR1 is SGHAT and CDR2 is FQDESV (reference sequence). The V and J ends lost 3 bases and 5 bases respectively, with 3 bases between them. This CDR3 is built from 11 residues. The TCR was taken from a human donor with chronic lymphocytic leukemia. Sample: PBMCs, taken after 24 months of ibrutinib treatment. The chain carries TRBV11-1 and TRBJ2-3; the D is unclear. For the CDR3, the DNA is TGTGCCAGCAGCTTCGGAGATACGCAGTATTTT. Translating it yields CASSFGDTQYF.